Following are 28 T cell receptor beta chains from one sample sequenced in a study of regulatory T cells in long-lasting Graves disease. Libraries of TCR beta came from iRepertoire HTBI primers plus Arm-PCR of CDR3 regions. TCRdb reanalysed the multiplex PCR reads using MiXCR and keeps one entry per CDR3 protein. The table shows roughly 350,000 distinct CDR3 sequences, with around 15% occurring only once. Described time point: newly diagnosed GD, antithyroid drugs for less than 3 months. Researchers made the TCR library from RNA that was extracted from PBMCs. This sample also belongs to another study, concerning T cells in Graves' hyperthyroidism and ophthalmopathy.

The material sequenced was peripheral blood mononuclear cells (PBMCs), taken at new diagnosis, from a patient treated with antithyroid drugs. These TCRs come from a man aged 35 to 55 with Graves disease.

This clonotype was seen many times. V usage is TRBV20-1 and J usage is TRBJ2-3, with 13 positions matching TRBD2. CDR1 is DFQATT and CDR2 is SNEGSKA in the germline V gene (reference sequence). There are 15 residues in the CDR3. V was pared by 6 bases and J by 5 bases, with 8 bases of the junction left unmatched. This CDR3 reads CSAGTSGGAGDTQYF. CDR3 nucleotide sequence: TGCAGTGCCGGTACTAGCGGGGGGGCCGGAGATACGCAGTATTTT.

Many counts were recorded for this clonotype. J is TRBJ1-1 and V is TRBV6-2 or TRBV6-3; D remains unclear. Germline V gives CDR1 MNHEY, CDR2 SVGEGT. Trimming pared 5 bases from V and 5 bases from J, leaving 15 bases between. The CDR3 has 14 residues. CDR3 nucleotides: TGTGCCAGCAGTGAACTCCCGGGTGGGACTGAAGCTTTCTTT. Its translation: CASSELPGGTEAFF.

This clonotype was detected ten times or more. The chain carries TRBV24-1 and TRBJ1-6, with TRBD1 as a possible D gene (6 bases). The CDR3 spans 22 residues. CDR1 KGHDR and CDR2 SFDVKD come from the germline V gene. The germline V and J ends were trimmed by 0 bases and 5 bases, with 28 bases remaining between them. The chain's CDR3 is CATSDLRWGGPARNEDNSPLHF. CDR3 in DNA: TGTGCCACCAGTGATTTGCGCTGGGGGGGGCCTGCTAGAAATGAGGATAATTCACCCCTCCACTTT.

This clonotype has only a few counts. The V gene is TRBV7-9, the J gene TRBJ2-2; D is unclear. Germline lookup yields CDR1 SEHNR and CDR2 FQNEAQ (reference sequence). The ends were cut back, 2 bases at V and 6 bases at J, with 7 bases in the middle. This CDR3 spans 13 amino acids. The CDR3 region is CASSLQFSGELFF. For the CDR3, the DNA is TGTGCCAGCAGCTTACAATTTTCCGGGGAGCTGTTTTTT.

This clonotype was picked up many times. The rearrangement links TRBV28 to TRBJ2-7; 12 nucleotides agree with TRBD1. The CDR3 runs 15 residues. The trim removed 4 bases at V and 6 bases at J, leaving 7 bases unmatched. The germline gives CDR1 MDHEN, CDR2 SYDVKM. CDR3 residues: CASSSPGQGATEQYF. The CDR3 nucleotides read TGTGCCAGCAGTTCCCCGGGACAGGGGGCGACCGAGCAGTACTTC.

The chain joins TRBV12-3 or TRBV12-4 to TRBJ1-5, with a weak D call TRBD1 (5 bases). The CDR3 length is 14 residues. V dropped 7 bases and J dropped 3 bases, with 13 bases sitting between them. The CDR3 here is CASTVDRLNQPQHF. The CDR3 DNA reads TGTGCCAGCACCGTCGACAGACTCAATCAGCCCCAGCATTTT.

This clonotype was seen more than once but under ten times. At one of its ends the junction is not consistent with the germline gene, which may arise from a read error. The chain uses TRBV5-1 and TRBJ2-5, with a tentative D call TRBD2 (6 bases). There are 13 residues in the CDR3. CDR1 is SGHRS, CDR2 YFSETQ, per germline. The CDR3 protein is CASSEAGYETQYF. The CDR3, as DNA: TGTGCCAGTAGTGAAGCGGGCTACGAGACCCAGTACTTC. Based on the CDR3 plus reference TRBV5-1 and TRBJ2-5, the full variable domain is KAGVTQTPRYLIKTRGQQVTLSCSPISGHRSVSWYQQTPGQGLQFLFEYFSETQRNKGNFPGRFSGRQFSNSRSEMNVSTLELGDSALYLCASSEAGYETQYFGPGTRLLVL.

The chain links TRBV7-8 to TRBJ2-7; weak D call: TRBD1 (6 bases). Trimming took 5 bases from V and 2 from J, leaving 13 bases between them. The germline gives CDR1 SGHVS, CDR2 FQNEAQ. The CDR3 runs 14 residues. Here the CDR3 reads CASSISTGPYEQYF. CDR3 DNA: TGTGCCAGCAGCATCAGCACAGGGCCCTACGAGCAGTACTTC.

Note on this clonotype: A much larger clonotype is one base distant, so this may be a read error. The chain carries TRBV5-1 and TRBJ2-5; TRBD1 agrees at 7 bases. In germline, CDR1 is SGHRS, CDR2 YFSETQ. The CDR3 totals 14 residues. CDR3 protein: CASSIGTVQEAQYF. The CDR3 DNA follows: TGCGCCAGCAGCATCGGGACAGTCCAAGAGGCCCAGTACTTC.

This clonotype was picked up many times. The chain uses TRBV5-4 and TRBJ2-3, with 12 bases identical to TRBD2. Unmatched junction bases numbered 10, after V lost 4 bases and J lost 7 bases. Germline V lookup: CDR1 SGHNT, CDR2 YYREEE (reference sequence). The CDR3 contains 16 residues. The CDR3 here is CASSRLAGALGNTQYF. CDR3 sequence (DNA): TGTGCCAGCAGCAGACTAGCGGGGGCCTTGGGTAATACGCAGTATTTT.

This clonotype was detected many times. This sequence joins TRBV3-1 and TRBJ2-7; D might be TRBD2 (6 bases). Germline values: CDR1 LGHDT, CDR2 YNNKEL (reference sequence). The CDR3 consists of 12 residues. V gave up 4 bases and J gave up 7 bases, with 11 bases separating them. The CDR3 region is CASSLAVGEQYF. DNA of the CDR3: TGTGCCAGCAGCCTAGCGGTCGGGGAGCAGTACTTC.

This clonotype was seen at least ten times. V is TRBV5-1 and J is TRBJ2-2; TRBD1 matches at 9 bases. This CDR3 is 15 amino acids long. The V gene's germline CDR1 is SGHRS and CDR2 YFSETQ. The V and J ends lost 6 bases and 0 bases, in that order; junction bases with no gene match: 3. The CDR3 region is CASKGQGTNTGELFF. CDR3 in DNA: TGCGCCAGCAAAGGACAGGGGACGAACACCGGGGAGCTGTTTTTT.

This clonotype was seen more than once but under ten times. CDR3 DNA sequence: TGCGCCAGCAGCCAAGGGCACGGCGGGGGGAAAACTGAAGCTTTCTTT. Translated: CASSQGHGGGKTEAFF. The J gene is TRBJ1-1, the V gene TRBV4-1; D is possibly TRBD1 (5 bases). CDR1 and CDR2 (germline): MGHRA, YSYEKL. V was shortened by 1 base and J by 5 bases, with 17 bases between the two germline ends. CDR3 length: 16 amino acids.

This clonotype was seen at least ten times. The rearrangement joins TRBV28 to TRBJ2-5; D gene uncertain. CDR1 MDHEN and CDR2 SYDVKM come from the germline V gene. V was trimmed by 7 bases and J by 2 bases, leaving 11 bases between them. The CDR3 runs 13 residues. The CDR3 nucleotides read TGTGCCAGCACCGAAAGGCAACAAGAGACCCAGTACTTC. It specifies CASTERQQETQYF.

This clonotype showed up many times. V is TRBV6-9 and J is TRBJ1-5; D gene ambiguous. Germline assignment: CDR1 MNHGY and CDR2 SVAAGI. Trimming removed 3 bases at V and 6 bases at J, with 12 bases between. The CDR3 consists of 14 residues. DNA of the CDR3: TGTGCCAGCAGTTACTCTCGGGTTGGTCAGCCCCAGCATTTT. It encodes CASSYSRVGQPQHF.

This sequence joins TRBV12-3 or TRBV12-4 and TRBJ1-2, with D perhaps TRBD1 (6 bases). This CDR3 region has 15 residues. The V end lost 1 base, the J end lost 8 bases, and 17 bases lay between the germline ends. CDR3 loop: CASSLGQGWEGGYTF. As DNA, the CDR3 is TGTGCCAGCAGTTTAGGGCAGGGGTGGGAAGGGGGCTACACCTTC.

This clonotype was observed a handful of times. The chain links TRBV10-3 to TRBJ1-2, with D unclear. The germline V gene encodes CDR1 ENHRY and CDR2 SYGVKD. Trimming stripped 7 bases from V and 2 bases from J, with 11 bases between. CDR3 size: 13 residues. For the CDR3, the DNA is TGTGCCATCACCTCTAGGGAGAACTATGGCTACACCTTC. Residues: CAITSRENYGYTF.

This clonotype was observed many times. A read error may account for a junction end that differs from germline. The rearrangement links TRBV5-1 to TRBJ2-1, with TRBD1 as a possible D gene (5 bases). CDR1 is SGHRS and CDR2 is YFSETQ in the germline V gene. CDR3 length: 16 residues. This CDR3 is CASSLAGRVLGNEQFF. The CDR3 region has the DNA TGTGCCAGCAGCTTGGCCGGCAGGGTCCTCGGCAATGAGCAGTTCTTC. Full variable domain (remainder filled in from reference TRBV5-1 and TRBJ2-1): KAGVTQTPRYLIKTRGQQVTLSCSPISGHRSVSWYQQTPGQGLQFLFEYFSETQRNKGNFPGRFSGRQFSNSRSEMNVSTLELGDSALYLCASSLAGRVLGNEQFFGPGTRLTVL.

The chain recombines TRBV5-6 with TRBJ1-3, with no clear D. This CDR3 is 14 amino acids long. The V end lost 2 bases, the J end lost 0 bases, and 6 bases lay between the germline ends. Germline lookup yields CDR1 SGHDT and CDR2 YYEEEE. The CDR3 DNA is TGTGCCAGCAGCTTAGGATTCTCTGGAAACACCATATATTTT. This gives the protein CASSLGFSGNTIYF. Using reference TRBV5-6 and TRBJ1-3 for the parts outside the CDR3, the full variable domain is DAGVTQSPTHLIKTRGQQVTLRCSPKSGHDTVSWYQQALGQGPQFIFQYYEEEERQRGNFPDRFSGHQFPNYSSELNVNALLLGDSALYLCASSLGFSGNTIYFGEGSWLTVV.

J is TRBJ1-4 and V is TRBV5-1; weak D call: TRBD1 (5 bases). The CDR3 runs 15 residues. The V and J ends lost 4 bases and 6 bases respectively, with 16 bases between them. The germline V gene encodes CDR1 SGHRS and CDR2 YFSETQ. CDR3 region: CASSPGWQGDEKLFF. DNA of the CDR3: TGCGCCAGCAGCCCGGGTTGGCAGGGTGATGAAAAACTGTTTTTT.

This clonotype was seen ten or more times. The chain recombines TRBV20-1 with TRBJ2-7; TRBD1 matches 12 bases. V lost 5 bases to trimming and J lost 7 bases; unmatched junction nucleotides: 9. CDR1 is DFQATT and CDR2 is SNEGSKA in the germline V gene (reference sequence). This CDR3 has 14 amino acids. CDR3 in DNA: TGCAGTGCTGGGGTGGGACAGGGGGCATGGGAGCAGTACTTC. Its translation is CSAGVGQGAWEQYF.

This clonotype was observed a handful of times. A much larger clone lies a single base off, so this may be a read error. This chain connects TRBV30 to TRBJ2-7; D unclear. Trimming took off 7 bases at V and 7 bases at J, with 20 bases between the two ends. Germline V gene sequence: CDR1 GTSNPN, CDR2 SVGIG (reference sequence). This CDR3 spans 13 amino acids. CDR3 residues: CASMPLSYNEQYF. CDR3 bases: TGTGCCTCCATGCCATTATCCTACAATGAGCAGTACTTC.

The chain recombines TRBV24-1 with TRBJ1-2; D gene uncertain. CDR1 is KGHDR and CDR2 is SFDVKD in the germline V gene. The V end lost 6 bases, the J end lost 3 bases, and 7 bases lay between the germline ends. This CDR3 is built from 12 residues. The CDR3: CATSSEDYGYTF. For the CDR3, the DNA is TGTGCCACCAGTTCGGAGGACTATGGCTACACCTTC.

With regard to this clonotype: A much larger clone sits a single nucleotide away, making a read error possible. V and J are TRBV20-1 and TRBJ1-1, with 7 bases identical to TRBD1. Germline loops: CDR1 DFQATT, CDR2 SNEGSKA (reference sequence). V gave up 1 base and J gave up 3 bases; unmatched junction bases: 8. The CDR3 runs 15 residues. CDR3 loop: CSARVAGGLHTEAFF. CDR3 nucleotide sequence: TGCAGTGCTAGAGTGGCAGGGGGGTTGCACACTGAAGCTTTCTTT.

This clonotype was counted between two and nine times. The chain uses TRBV18 and TRBJ1-4, with D hard to call. CDR3 size: 13 residues. V dropped 4 bases and J dropped 4 bases, with 7 bases sitting between them. The V gene's germline CDR1 is KGHSH and CDR2 LQKENI. CDR3 protein: CASSRDHNEKLFF. The CDR3 coding sequence is TGTGCCAGCTCACGTGACCATAATGAAAAACTGTTTTTT.

This clonotype was detected ten times or more. The J gene is TRBJ1-5, the V gene TRBV12-3 or TRBV12-4; TRBD1 agrees at 7 bases. The CDR3 length is 14 residues. V shed 2 bases, J shed 7 bases, and the junction held 5 bases outside the gene matches. This chain's CDR3 is CASSLRQGVQPQHF. CDR3 sequence (DNA): TGTGCCAGCAGTTTACGACAGGGCGTACAGCCCCAGCATTTT.

This clonotype was detected many times. The chain links TRBV4-2 to TRBJ2-7; D unclear. From germline, CDR1 is LGHNA and CDR2 YNFKEQ. Trimming cost V 1 base and J 2 bases, with 12 bases left between them. The CDR3 extends over 15 amino acids. CDR3 bases: TGTGCCAGCAGCCAAGGTCGGTTGTCCACCTACGAGCAGTACTTC. It codes for CASSQGRLSTYEQYF.

This clonotype was seen repeatedly, ten times or more. The rearrangement links TRBV7-8 to TRBJ1-5; D gene ambiguous. This CDR3 spans 14 amino acids. Germline V gene data show CDR1 as SGHVS and CDR2 as FQNEAQ. Trimming removed 1 base at V and 9 bases at J, with 13 bases between. CDR3 loop: CASSLDDGFRPQHF. CDR3 coding DNA: TGTGCCAGCAGCTTAGATGATGGGTTCCGGCCCCAGCATTTT.